This passage covers 9 T cell receptor beta chains from one sample sequenced in a study of T cell changes during pregnancy in multiple sclerosis (dated by TCRdb to between 2018 and 2021). The library was built by means of the immunoSEQ multiplex PCR assay. TCRdb obtained this table from immuneACCESS and retained in-frame rearrangements with V and J assigned. These tables miss some clones; where compared with another copy, unresolved V genes account for less than half of the shortfall, and the remainder is unexplained. The sample table lists 48,000 or so clones, around 94% of them with a count of one. The ten largest make up around 0.48% of the sample. Sequencing was performed on CD4+ T cells from peripheral blood mononuclear cells, taken in the first trimester of pregnancy. The receptors here all came from a female donor with multiple sclerosis, enrolled in a pregnancy study.

The rearrangement joins TRBV29-1 to TRBJ2-5, with 12 bases matching TRBD1. Germline CDR1 is SQVTM and CDR2 is ANQGSEA. V gave up 4 bases and J gave up 6 bases; unmatched junction bases: 12. The CDR3 covers 16 residues. The CDR3 loop reads CSVGGTGTGGRKTQYF. The CDR3 DNA sequence: TGCAGCGTTGGTGGGACCGGGACAGGGGGCCGAAAGACCCAGTACTTC.

Of note for this clone: A junction end diverges from the germline sequence, so it may reflect a read error. The chain carries TRBV30 and TRBJ2-4; 10 positions agree with TRBD1. This CDR3 region has 12 residues. Germline V gene sequence: CDR1 GTSNPN, CDR2 SVGIG (reference sequence). The CDR3 DNA follows: TGTGCCTGGAGTGGGACAGGGGGTGATCCTATCTTC. Its translation is CAWSGTGGDPIF.

The J gene is TRBJ1-1, the V gene TRBV30; D is undetermined. CDR3 length: 12 amino acids. V lost 0 bases and J 8 bases, leaving 10 bases between the germline ends. Germline assignment: CDR1 GTSNPN and CDR2 SVGIG (reference sequence). The CDR3 protein is CAWSVLLGEAFF. The CDR3 region has the DNA TGTGCCTGGAGTGTACTCCTCGGGGAAGCTTTCTTT.

V usage is TRBV5-6 and J usage is TRBJ2-3, with TRBD2 as a possible D gene (6 bases). V lost 5 bases, J lost 4 bases, and 14 bases lay in between. The germline V gene encodes CDR1 SGHDT and CDR2 YYEEEE. This CDR3 has 14 residues. The CDR3 sequence is CASSFAGGPDTQYF. CDR3 sequence (DNA): TGTGCCAGCAGTTTCGCAGGAGGGCCAGATACGCAGTATTTT.

V gene TRBV4-1 combines with J gene TRBJ2-5, with 11 bases lining up with TRBD2. V trimming: 5 bases; J trimming: 5 bases; junction bases outside the gene matches: 7. The CDR3 consists of 15 residues. Germline-derived CDR1 and CDR2 are MGHRA and YSYEKL. CDR3 in DNA: TGCGCCAGCAGCATACGACTAGCGGGGTCTGAGACCCAGTACTTC. Amino acid sequence: CASSIRLAGSETQYF.

The chain carries TRBV19 and TRBJ2-1; D possibly corresponds to TRBD2 (6 bases). The CDR3 is 14 residues long. Germline loops: CDR1 LNHDA, CDR2 SQIVND (reference sequence). V lost 10 bases and J lost 9, with 22 bases in between. CDR3 DNA sequence: TGTGCCACCTCCTGGGAGGCTCCTCGGGGTGAGCAGTTCTTC. This encodes CATSWEAPRGEQFF.

This chain connects TRBV6-5 to TRBJ2-5; D is possibly TRBD2 (7 bases). V was trimmed by 7 bases and J by 1 base, leaving 10 bases between them. Germline loops: CDR1 MNHEY, CDR2 SVGAGI. This CDR3 spans 13 amino acids. The CDR3 reads CASKRDTQETQYF. The CDR3 DNA is TGTGCCAGCAAGCGGGACACCCAAGAGACCCAGTACTTC.

The chain employs TRBV1 and TRBJ2-5; TRBD2 reflects the table's D call only, with no check against the DNA. TRBV1 has pseudogene status. CDR3 length equals 16 residues. This chain's CDR3 is CTSSQVLCGAAETQYF. The CDR3 coding sequence is TGCACCAGCAGCCAAGTTCTCTGCGGGGCCGCGGAGACCCAGTACTTC.

The V and J genes are TRBV2 and TRBJ2-3; 9 bases line up with TRBD1. The germline V gene encodes CDR1 SNHLY and CDR2 FYNNEI. After removal of 6 bases from V and 8 bases from J, the junction contained 3 bases not matched to a gene. CDR3 length: 12 residues. This CDR3 is CASSEGQGTQYF. The CDR3 bases are TGTGCCAGCAGCGAGGGACAGGGTACGCAGTATTTT.